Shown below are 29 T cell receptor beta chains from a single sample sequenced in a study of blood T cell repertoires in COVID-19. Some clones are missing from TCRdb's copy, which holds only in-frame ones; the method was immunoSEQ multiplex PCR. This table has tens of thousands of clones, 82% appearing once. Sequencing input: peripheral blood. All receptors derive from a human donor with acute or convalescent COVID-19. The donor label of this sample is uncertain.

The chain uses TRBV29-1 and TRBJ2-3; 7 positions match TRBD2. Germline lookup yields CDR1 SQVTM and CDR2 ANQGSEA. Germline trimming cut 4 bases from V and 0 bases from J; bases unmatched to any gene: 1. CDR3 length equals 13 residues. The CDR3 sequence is CSVVGGSTDTQYF. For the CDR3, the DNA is TGCAGCGTTGTGGGGGGGAGCACAGATACGCAGTATTTT.

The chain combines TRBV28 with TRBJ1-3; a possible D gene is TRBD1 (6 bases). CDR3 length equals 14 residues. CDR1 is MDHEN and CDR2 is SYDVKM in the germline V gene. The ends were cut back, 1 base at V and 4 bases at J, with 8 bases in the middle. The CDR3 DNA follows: TGTGCCAGCAGTTTATTAACAGGGGGAAACACCATATATTTT. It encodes CASSLLTGGNTIYF.

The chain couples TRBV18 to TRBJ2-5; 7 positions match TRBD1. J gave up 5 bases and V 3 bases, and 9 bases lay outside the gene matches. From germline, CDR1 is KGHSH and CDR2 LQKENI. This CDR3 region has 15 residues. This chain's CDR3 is CASSPLGQRTETQYF. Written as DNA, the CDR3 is TGTGCCAGCTCACCGCTGGGACAGAGGACGGAGACCCAGTACTTC.

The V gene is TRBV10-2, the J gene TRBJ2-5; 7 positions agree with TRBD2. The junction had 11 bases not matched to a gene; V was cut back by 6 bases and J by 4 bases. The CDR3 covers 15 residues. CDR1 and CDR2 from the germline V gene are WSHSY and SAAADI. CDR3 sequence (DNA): TGCGCCAGCAGGGAGAGCGGGGTGACTACAGAGACCCAGTACTTC. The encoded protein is CASRESGVTTETQYF.

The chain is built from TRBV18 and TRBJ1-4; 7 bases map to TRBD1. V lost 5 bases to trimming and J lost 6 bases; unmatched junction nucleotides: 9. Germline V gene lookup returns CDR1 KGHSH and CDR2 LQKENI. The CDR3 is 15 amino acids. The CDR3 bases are TGTGCCAGCTCAACAGCAGGGGGATATGATGAAAAACTGTTTTTT. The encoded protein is CASSTAGGYDEKLFF.

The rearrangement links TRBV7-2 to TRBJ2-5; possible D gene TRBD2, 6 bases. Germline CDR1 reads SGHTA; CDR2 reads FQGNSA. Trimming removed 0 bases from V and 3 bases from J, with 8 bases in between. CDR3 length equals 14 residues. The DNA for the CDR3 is TGTGCCAGCAGCTTAGCGGTAGCGGAAGAGACCCAGTACTTC. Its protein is CASSLAVAEETQYF.

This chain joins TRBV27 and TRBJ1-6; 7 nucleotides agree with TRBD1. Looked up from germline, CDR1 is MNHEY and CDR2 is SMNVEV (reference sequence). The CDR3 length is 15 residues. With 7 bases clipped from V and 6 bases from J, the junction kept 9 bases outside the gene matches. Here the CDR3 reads CASTRGPGGNSPLHF. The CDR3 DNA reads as TGTGCCAGCACCCGAGGCCCAGGGGGTAATTCACCCCTCCACTTT.

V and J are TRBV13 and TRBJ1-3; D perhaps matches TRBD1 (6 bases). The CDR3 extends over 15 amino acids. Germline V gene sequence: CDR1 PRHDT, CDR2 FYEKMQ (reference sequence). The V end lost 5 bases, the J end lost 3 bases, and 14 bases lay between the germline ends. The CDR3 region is CASSIPTGFGNTIYF. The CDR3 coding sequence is TGTGCCAGCAGCATCCCCACAGGGTTTGGAAACACCATATATTTT.

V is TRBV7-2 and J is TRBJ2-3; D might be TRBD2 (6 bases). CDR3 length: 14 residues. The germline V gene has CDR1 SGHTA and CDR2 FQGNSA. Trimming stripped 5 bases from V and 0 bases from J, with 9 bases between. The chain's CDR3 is CASSPGLSTDTQYF. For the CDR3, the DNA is TGTGCCAGCAGCCCGGGACTGAGCACAGATACGCAGTATTTT.

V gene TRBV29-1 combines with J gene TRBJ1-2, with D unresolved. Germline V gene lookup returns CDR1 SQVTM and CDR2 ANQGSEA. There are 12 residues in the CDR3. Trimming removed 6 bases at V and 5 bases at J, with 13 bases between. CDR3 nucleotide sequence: TGCAGCGTCCCTCGGCGGGCTTATGGCTACACCTTC. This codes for CSVPRRAYGYTF. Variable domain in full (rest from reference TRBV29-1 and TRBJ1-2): SAVISQKPSRDICQRGTSLTIQCQVDSQVTMMFWYRQQPGQSLTLIATANQGSEATYESGFVIDKFPISRPNLTFSTLTVSNMSPEDSSIYLCSVPRRAYGYTFGSGTRLTVV.

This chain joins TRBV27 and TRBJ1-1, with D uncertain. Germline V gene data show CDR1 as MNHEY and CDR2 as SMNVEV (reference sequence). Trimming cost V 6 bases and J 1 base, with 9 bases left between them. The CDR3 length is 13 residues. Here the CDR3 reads CASRAVQNTEAFF. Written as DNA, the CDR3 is TGTGCCAGCAGGGCCGTTCAGAACACTGAAGCTTTCTTT.

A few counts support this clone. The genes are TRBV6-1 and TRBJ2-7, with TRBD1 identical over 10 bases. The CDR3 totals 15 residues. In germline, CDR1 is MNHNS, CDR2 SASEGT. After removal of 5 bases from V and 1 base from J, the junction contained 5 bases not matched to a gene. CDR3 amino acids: CASSSGTGVSYEQYF. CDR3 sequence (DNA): TGTGCCAGCAGTTCCGGGACAGGGGTGTCCTACGAGCAGTACTTC.

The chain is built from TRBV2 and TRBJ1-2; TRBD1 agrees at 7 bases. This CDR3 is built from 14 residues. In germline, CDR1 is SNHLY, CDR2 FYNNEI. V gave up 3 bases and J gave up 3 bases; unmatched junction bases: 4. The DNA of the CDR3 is TGTGCCAGCAGTGAGCAGGGGGAAGACTATGGCTACACCTTC. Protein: CASSEQGEDYGYTF.

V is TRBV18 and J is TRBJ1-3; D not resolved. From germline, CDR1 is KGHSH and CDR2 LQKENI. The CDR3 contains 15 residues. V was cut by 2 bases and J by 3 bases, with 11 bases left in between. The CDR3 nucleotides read TGTGCCAGCTCACCATCCGGAGGAGATGGAAACACCATATATTTT. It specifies CASSPSGGDGNTIYF. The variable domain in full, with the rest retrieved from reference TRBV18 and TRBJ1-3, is NAGVMQNPRHLVRRRGQEARLRCSPMKGHSHVYWYRQLPEEGLKFMVYLQKENIIDESGMPKERFSAEFPKEGPSILRIQQVVRGDSAAYFCASSPSGGDGNTIYFGEGSWLTVV.

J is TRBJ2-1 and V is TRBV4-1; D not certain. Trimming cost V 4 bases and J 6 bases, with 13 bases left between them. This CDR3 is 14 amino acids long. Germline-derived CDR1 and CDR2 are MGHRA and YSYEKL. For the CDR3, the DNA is TGCGCCAGCAGCCGAGGCCGGTTGAGCAATGAGCAGTTCTTC. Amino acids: CASSRGRLSNEQFF.

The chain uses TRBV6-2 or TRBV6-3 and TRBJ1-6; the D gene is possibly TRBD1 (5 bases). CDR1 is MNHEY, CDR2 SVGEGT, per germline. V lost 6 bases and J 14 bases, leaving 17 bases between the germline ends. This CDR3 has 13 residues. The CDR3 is CASSYMGGTTLHF. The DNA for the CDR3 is TGTGCCAGCAGCTATATGGGGGGGACTACCCTCCACTTT.

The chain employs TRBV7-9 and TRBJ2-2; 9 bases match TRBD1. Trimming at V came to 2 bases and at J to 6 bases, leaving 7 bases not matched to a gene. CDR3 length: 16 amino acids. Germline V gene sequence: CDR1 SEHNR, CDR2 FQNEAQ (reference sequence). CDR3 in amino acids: CASSLMGTGRSGELFF. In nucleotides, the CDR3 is TGTGCCAGCAGCTTAATGGGGACAGGGCGGTCCGGGGAGCTGTTTTTT.

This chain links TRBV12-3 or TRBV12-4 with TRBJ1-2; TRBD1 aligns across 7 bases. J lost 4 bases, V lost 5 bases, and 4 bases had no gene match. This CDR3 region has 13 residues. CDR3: CASSPTGTYGYTF. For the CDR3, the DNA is TGTGCCAGCAGTCCGACAGGGACCTATGGCTACACCTTC.

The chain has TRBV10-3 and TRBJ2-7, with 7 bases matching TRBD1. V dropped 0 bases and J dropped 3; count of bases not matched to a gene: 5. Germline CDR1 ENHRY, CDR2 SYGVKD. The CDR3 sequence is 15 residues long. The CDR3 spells CAISESGTALYEQYF. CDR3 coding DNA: TGTGCCATCAGTGAGTCAGGGACAGCTCTCTACGAGCAGTACTTC.

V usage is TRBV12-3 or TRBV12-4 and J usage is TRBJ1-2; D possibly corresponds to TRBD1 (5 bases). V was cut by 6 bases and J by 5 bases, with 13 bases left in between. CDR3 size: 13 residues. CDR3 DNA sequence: TGTGCCAGCAGACAACTGGAGGGGTATGGCTACACCTTC. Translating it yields CASRQLEGYGYTF.

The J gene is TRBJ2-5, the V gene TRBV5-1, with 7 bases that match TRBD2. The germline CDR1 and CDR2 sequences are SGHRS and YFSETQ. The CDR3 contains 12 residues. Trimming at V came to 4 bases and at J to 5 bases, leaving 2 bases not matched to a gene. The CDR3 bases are TGCGCCAGCAGCGAGGGAGGGGAGACCCAGTACTTC. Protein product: CASSEGGETQYF. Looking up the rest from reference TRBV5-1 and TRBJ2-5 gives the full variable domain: KAGVTQTPRYLIKTRGQQVTLSCSPISGHRSVSWYQQTPGQGLQFLFEYFSETQRNKGNFPGRFSGRQFSNSRSEMNVSTLELGDSALYLCASSEGGETQYFGPGTRLLVL.

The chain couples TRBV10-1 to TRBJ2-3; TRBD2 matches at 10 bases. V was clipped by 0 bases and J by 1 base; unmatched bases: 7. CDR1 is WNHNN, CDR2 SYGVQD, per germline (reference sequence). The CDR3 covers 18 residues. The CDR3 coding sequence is TGCGCCAGCAGTGAGTCATTTGGACTAGCGGAGCGCACAGATACGCAGTATTTT. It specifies CASSESFGLAERTDTQYF.

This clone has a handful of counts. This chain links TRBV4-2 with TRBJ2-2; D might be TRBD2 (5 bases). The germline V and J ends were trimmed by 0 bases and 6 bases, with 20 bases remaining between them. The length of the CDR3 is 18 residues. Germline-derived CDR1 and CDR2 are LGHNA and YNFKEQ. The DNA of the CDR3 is TGTGCCAGCAGCCAAGATTCCCGGGGTCGGGTCGACGCCGGGGAGCTGTTTTTT. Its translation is CASSQDSRGRVDAGELFF.

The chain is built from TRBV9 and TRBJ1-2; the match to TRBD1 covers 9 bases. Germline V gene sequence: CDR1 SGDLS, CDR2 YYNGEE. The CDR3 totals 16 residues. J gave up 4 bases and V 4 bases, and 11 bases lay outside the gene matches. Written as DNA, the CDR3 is TGTGCCAGCAGCCAATTTACCGGGACAGGGTCCTATGGCTACACCTTC. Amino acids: CASSQFTGTGSYGYTF.

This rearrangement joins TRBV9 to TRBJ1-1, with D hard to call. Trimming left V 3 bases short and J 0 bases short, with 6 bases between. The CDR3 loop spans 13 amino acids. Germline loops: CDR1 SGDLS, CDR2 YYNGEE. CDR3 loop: CASSALLNTEAFF. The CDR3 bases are TGTGCCAGCAGCGCCCTACTGAACACTGAAGCTTTCTTT.

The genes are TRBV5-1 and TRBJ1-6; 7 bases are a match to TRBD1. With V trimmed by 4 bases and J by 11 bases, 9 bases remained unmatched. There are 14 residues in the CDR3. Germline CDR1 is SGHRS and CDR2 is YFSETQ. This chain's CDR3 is CASSPTRQGPPLHF. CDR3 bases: TGCGCCAGCAGCCCTACTCGACAGGGCCCACCCCTCCACTTT.

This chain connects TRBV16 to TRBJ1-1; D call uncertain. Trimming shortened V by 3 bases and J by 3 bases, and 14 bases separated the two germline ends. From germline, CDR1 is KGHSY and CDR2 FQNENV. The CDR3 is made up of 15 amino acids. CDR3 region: CASSHLQFVDTEAFF. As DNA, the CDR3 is TGTGCCAGCAGCCACCTACAGTTTGTGGACACTGAAGCTTTCTTT. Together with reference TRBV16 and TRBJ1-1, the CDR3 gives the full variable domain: GEEVAQTPKHLVRGEGQKAKLYCAPIKGHSYVFWYQQVLKNEFKFLISFQNENVFDETGMPKERFSAKCLPNSPCSLEIQATKLEDSAVYFCASSHLQFVDTEAFFGQGTRLTVV.

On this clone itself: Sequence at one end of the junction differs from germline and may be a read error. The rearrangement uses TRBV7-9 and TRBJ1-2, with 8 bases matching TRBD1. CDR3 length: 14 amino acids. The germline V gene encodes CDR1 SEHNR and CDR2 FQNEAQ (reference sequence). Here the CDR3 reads CASTLSTGGHGYTF. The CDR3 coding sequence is TGTGCCAGCACCTTAAGTACAGGGGGTCATGGCTACACCTTC.

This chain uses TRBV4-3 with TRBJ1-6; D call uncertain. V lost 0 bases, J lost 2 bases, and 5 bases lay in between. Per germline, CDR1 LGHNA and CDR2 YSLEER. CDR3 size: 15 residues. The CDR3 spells CASSQDGTYNSPLHF. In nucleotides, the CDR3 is TGCGCCAGCAGCCAAGACGGGACCTATAATTCACCCCTCCACTTT.